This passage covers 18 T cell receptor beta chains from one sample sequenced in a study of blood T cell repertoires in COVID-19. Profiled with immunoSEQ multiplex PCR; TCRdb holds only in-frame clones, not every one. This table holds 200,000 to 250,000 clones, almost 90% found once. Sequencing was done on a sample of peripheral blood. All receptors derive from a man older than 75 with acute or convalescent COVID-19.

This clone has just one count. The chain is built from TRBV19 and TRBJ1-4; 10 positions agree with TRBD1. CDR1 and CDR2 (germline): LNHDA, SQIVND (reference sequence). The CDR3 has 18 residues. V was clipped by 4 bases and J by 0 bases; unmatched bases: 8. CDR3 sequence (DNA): TGTGCCAGTAGTAGTTCCGGGACAGGGGTGGCAACTAATGAAAAACTGTTTTTT. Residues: CASSSSGTGVATNEKLFF.

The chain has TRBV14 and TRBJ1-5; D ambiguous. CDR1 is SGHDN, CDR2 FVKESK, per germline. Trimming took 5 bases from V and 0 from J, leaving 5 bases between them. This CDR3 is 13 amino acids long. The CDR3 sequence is CASSADSNQPQHF. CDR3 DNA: TGTGCCAGCAGCGCAGATAGCAATCAGCCCCAGCATTTT.

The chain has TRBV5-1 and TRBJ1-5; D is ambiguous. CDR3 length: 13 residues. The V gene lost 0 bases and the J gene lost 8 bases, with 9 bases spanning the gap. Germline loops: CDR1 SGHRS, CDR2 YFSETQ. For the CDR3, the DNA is TGCGCCAGCAGCTTGGACCCTGCTAAGCCCCAGCATTTT. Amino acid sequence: CASSLDPAKPQHF. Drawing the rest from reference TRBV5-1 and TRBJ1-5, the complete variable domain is KAGVTQTPRYLIKTRGQQVTLSCSPISGHRSVSWYQQTPGQGLQFLFEYFSETQRNKGNFPGRFSGRQFSNSRSEMNVSTLELGDSALYLCASSLDPAKPQHFGDGTRLSIL.

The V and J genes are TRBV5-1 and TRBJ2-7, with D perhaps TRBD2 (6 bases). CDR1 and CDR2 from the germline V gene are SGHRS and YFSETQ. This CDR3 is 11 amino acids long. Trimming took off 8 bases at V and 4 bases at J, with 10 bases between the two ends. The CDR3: CASTEGYEQYF. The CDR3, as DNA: TGCGCCAGTACGGAGGGGTACGAGCAGTACTTC. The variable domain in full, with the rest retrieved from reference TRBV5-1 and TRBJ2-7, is KAGVTQTPRYLIKTRGQQVTLSCSPISGHRSVSWYQQTPGQGLQFLFEYFSETQRNKGNFPGRFSGRQFSNSRSEMNVSTLELGDSALYLCASTEGYEQYFGPGTRLTVT.

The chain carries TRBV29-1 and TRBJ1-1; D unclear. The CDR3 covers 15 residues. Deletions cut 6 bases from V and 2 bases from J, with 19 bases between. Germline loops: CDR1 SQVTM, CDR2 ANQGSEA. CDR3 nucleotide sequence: TGCAGCGTCCGGCCCGGGTCTTCCTCAAACACTGAAGCTTTCTTT. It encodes CSVRPGSSSNTEAFF.

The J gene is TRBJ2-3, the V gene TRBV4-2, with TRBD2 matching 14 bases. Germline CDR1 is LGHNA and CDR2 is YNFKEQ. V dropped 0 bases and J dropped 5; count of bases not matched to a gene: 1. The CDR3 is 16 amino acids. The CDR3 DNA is TGTGCCAGCAGCCAAGAGGGACTAGCGGGAGAAGATACGCAGTATTTT. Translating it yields CASSQEGLAGEDTQYF.

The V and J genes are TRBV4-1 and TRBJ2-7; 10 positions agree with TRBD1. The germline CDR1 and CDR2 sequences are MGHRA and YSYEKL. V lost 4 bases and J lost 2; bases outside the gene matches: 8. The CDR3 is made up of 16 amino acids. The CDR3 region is CASSLSIGTGAYEQYF. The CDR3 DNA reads TGCGCCAGCAGCCTTTCGATCGGGACAGGGGCCTACGAGCAGTACTTC.

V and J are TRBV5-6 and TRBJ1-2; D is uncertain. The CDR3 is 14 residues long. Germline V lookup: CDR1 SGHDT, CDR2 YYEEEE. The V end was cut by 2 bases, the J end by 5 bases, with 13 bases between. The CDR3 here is CASSFLEGGYGYTF. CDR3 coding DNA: TGTGCCAGCAGCTTCCTCGAGGGAGGGTATGGCTACACCTTC.

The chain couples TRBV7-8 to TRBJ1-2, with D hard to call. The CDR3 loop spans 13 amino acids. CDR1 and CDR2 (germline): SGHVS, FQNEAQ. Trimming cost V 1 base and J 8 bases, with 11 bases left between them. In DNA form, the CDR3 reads TGTGCCAGCAGCTTAGACCTCCTGGGCGGCTACACCTTC. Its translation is CASSLDLLGGYTF.

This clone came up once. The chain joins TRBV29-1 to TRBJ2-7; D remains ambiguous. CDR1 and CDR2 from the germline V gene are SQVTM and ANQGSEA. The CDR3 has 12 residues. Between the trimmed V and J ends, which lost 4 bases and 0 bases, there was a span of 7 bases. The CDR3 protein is CSVGAGSYEQYF. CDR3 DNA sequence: TGCAGCGTTGGCGCAGGCTCCTACGAGCAGTACTTC.

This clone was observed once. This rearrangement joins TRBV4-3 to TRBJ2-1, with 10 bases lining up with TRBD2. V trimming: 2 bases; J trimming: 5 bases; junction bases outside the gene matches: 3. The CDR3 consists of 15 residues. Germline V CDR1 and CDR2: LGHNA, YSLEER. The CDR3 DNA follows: TGCGCCAGCAGCCAACTAGCGGGGGCCAACAATGAGCAGTTCTTC. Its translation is CASSQLAGANNEQFF.

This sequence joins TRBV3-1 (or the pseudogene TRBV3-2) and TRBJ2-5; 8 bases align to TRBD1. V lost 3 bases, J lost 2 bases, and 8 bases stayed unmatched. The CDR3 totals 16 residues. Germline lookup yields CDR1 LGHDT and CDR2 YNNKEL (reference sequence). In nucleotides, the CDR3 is TGTGCCAGCAGCCACCTGGACAGGGCGCCGCAAGAGACCCAGTACTTC. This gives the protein CASSHLDRAPQETQYF.

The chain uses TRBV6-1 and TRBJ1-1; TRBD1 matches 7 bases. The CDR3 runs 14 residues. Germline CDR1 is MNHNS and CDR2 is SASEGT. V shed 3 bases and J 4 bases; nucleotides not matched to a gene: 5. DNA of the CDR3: TGTGCCAGCAGTGAGACCAGGGGGAGCACTGAAGCTTTCTTT. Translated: CASSETRGSTEAFF.

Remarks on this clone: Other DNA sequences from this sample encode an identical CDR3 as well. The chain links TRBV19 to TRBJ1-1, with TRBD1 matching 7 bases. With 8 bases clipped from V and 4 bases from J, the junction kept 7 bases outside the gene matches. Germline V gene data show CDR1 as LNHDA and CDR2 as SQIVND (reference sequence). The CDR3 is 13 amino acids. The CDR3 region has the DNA TGTGCCAGTCGTAACAGGGGCGGCACTGAAGCTTTCTTT. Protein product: CASRNRGGTEAFF.

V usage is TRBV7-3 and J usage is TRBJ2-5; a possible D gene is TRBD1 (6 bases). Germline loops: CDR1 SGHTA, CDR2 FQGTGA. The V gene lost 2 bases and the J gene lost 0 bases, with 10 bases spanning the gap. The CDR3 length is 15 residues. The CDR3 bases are TGTGCCAGCAGCTTAGGCAGGGGAGACCAAGAGACCCAGTACTTC. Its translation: CASSLGRGDQETQYF.

The DNA of the CDR3 is TGTGCCAGTAGTCCTGAGGGGCAGGGGTTTGGCGAGCAGTACTTC. Its protein product is CASSPEGQGFGEQYF. The rearrangement links TRBV19 to TRBJ2-7; a weak D match, TRBD1 (6 bases). In germline, CDR1 is LNHDA, CDR2 SQIVND (reference sequence). V was clipped by 5 bases and J by 6 bases, with 20 bases between them. The CDR3 has 15 residues.

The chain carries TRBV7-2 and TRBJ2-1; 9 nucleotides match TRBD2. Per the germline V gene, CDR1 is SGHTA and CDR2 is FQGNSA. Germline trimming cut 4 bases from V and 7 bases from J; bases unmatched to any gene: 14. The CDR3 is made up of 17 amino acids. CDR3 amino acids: CASSSRTSGFSPNEQFF. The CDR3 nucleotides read TGTGCCAGCAGCTCCCGTACTAGCGGGTTTTCTCCGAATGAGCAGTTCTTC. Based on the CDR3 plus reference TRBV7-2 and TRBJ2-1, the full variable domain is GAGVSQSPSNKVTEKGKDVELRCDPISGHTALYWYRQSLGQGLEFLIYFQGNSAPDKSGLPSDRFSAERTGGSVSTLTIQRTQQEDSAVYLCASSSRTSGFSPNEQFFGPGTRLTVL.

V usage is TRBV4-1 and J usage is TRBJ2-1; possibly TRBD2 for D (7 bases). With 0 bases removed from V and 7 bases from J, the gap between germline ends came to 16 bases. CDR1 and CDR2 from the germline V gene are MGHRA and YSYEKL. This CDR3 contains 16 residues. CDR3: CASSQDVGGGRNEQFF. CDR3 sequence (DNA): TGCGCCAGCAGCCAAGATGTTGGGGGGGGGCGAAATGAGCAGTTCTTC.